This T cell receptor (beta chain) was identified in a study of T-cell memory formation after mild COVID-19. This CDR3 contains 16 residues. V dropped 5 bases and J dropped 2; count of bases not matched to a gene: 6. Germline values: CDR1 PRHDT, CDR2 FYEKMQ (reference sequence). TCRdb fed the 5' RACE reads into MiXCR, producing one record per CDR3 protein. The repertoire holds roughly 350,000 distinct CDR3 sequences, over 25% seen once, with 13% in the top ten. The receptor's source is an adult woman who had mild COVID-19 (a few samples of this study predate the infection). Cell type and time point are not known. This chain joins TRBV13 and TRBJ2-3, with 11 bases that match TRBD2. Source material: PBMCs or a T cell subset sorted from them (not recorded which). In DNA, the CDR3 is TGTGCCAGCAGCATTAGGGGACTAGCGGACACAGATACGCAGTATTTT. Translation: CASSIRGLADTDTQYF. The whole variable domain, remainder taken from reference TRBV13 and TRBJ2-3, is AAGVIQSPRHLIKEKRETATLKCYPIPRHDTVYWYQQGPGQDPQFLISFYEKMQSDKGSIPDRFSAQQFSDYHSELNMSSLELGDSALYFCASSIRGLADTDTQYFGPGTRLTVL.